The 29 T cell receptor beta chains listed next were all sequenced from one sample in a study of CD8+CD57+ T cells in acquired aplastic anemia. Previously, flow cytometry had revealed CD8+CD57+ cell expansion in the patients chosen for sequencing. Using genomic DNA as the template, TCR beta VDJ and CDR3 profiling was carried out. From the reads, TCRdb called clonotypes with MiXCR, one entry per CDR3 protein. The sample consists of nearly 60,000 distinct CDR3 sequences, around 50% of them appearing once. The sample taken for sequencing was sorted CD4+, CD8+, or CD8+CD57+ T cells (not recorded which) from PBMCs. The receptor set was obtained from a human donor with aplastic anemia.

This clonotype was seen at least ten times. The CDR3 sequence is CASSRGGARNQPQHF. CDR3 nucleotide sequence: TGTGCCAGCAGTCGGGGGGGGGCGCGCAATCAGCCCCAGCATTTT. The V call is TRBV28, the J call TRBJ1-5, with a possible D match to TRBD1 (6 bases). Germline lookup yields CDR1 MDHEN and CDR2 SYDVKM. The V gene lost 5 bases and the J gene lost 2 bases, with 13 bases spanning the gap. There are 15 residues in the CDR3.

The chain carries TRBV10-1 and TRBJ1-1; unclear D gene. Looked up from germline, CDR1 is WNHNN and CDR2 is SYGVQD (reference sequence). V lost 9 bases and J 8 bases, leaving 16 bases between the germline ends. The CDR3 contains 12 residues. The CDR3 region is CASQATGSEAFF. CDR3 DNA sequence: TGCGCCAGTCAAGCGACCGGGTCGGAAGCTTTCTTT.

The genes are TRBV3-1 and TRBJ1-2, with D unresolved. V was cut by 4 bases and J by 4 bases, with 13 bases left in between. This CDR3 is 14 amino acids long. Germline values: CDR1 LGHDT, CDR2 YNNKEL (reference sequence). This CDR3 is CASSPPGGFYGYTF. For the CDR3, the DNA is TGTGCCAGCAGCCCCCCCGGCGGGTTCTATGGCTACACCTTC.

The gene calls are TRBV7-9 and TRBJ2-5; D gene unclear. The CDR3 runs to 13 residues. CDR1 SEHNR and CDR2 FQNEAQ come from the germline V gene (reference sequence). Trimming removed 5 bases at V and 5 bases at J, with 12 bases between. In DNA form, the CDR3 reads TGTGCCAGCAGCCCCAATGGCATTGAGACCCAGTACTTC. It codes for CASSPNGIETQYF.

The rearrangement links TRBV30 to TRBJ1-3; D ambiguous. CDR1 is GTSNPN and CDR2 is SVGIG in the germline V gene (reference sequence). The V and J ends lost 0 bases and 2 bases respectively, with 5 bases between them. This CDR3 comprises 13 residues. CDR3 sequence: CAWSVDPGNTIYF. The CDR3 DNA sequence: TGTGCCTGGAGTGTCGATCCTGGAAACACCATATATTTT.

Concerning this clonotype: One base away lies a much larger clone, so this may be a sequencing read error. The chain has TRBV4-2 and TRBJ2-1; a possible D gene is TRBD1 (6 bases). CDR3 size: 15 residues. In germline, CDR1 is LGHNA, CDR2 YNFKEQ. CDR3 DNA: TGTGCCAGCAGCGGGACAACCTCCTCCTACAATGATCAGTTCTTC. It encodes CASSGTTSSYNDQFF.

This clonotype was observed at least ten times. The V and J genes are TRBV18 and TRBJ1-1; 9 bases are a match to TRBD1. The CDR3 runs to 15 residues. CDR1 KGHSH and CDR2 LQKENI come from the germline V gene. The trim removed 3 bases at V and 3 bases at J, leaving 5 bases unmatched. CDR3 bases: TGTGCCAGCTCACCCTCTTGGGACAGGGACACTGAAGCTTTCTTT. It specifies CASSPSWDRDTEAFF. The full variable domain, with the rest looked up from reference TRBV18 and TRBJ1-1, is NAGVMQNPRHLVRRRGQEARLRCSPMKGHSHVYWYRQLPEEGLKFMVYLQKENIIDESGMPKERFSAEFPKEGPSILRIQQVVRGDSAAYFCASSPSWDRDTEAFFGQGTRLTVV.

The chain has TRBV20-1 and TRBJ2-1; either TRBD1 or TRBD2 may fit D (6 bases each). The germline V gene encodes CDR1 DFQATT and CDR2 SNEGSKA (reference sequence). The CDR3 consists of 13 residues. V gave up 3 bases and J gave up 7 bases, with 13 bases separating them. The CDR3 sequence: CSARGGLSNEQFF. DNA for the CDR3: TGCAGTGCTAGGGGGGGCCTATCGAATGAGCAGTTCTTC.

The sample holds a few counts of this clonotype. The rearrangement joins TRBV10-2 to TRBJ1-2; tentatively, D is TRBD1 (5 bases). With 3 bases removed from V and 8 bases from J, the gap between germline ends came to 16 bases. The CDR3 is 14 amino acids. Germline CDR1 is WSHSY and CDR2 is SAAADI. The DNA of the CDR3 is TGCGCCAGCAGTGATGATCAGGGCCGCGGGGGCTACACCTTC. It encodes CASSDDQGRGGYTF.

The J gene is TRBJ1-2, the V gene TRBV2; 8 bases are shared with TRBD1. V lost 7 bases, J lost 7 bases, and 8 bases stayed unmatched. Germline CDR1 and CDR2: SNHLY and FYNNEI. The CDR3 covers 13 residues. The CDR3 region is CASTLQGEAGYTF. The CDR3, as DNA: TGTGCCAGCACCCTACAGGGGGAGGCTGGCTACACCTTC.

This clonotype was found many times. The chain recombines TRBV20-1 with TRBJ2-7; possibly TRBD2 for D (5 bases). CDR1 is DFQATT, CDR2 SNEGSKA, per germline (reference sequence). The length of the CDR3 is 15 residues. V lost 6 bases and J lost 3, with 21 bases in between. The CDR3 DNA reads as TGCAGTGCAGACATCGGGGAGAAAGATCTCTACGAGCAGTACTTC. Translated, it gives CSADIGEKDLYEQYF.

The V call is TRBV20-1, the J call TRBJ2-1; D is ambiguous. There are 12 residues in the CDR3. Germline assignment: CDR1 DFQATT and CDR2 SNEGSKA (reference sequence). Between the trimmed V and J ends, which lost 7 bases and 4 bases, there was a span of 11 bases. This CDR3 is CSVRGRYNEQFF. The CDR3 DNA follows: TGCAGTGTACGTGGACGGTACAATGAGCAGTTCTTC.

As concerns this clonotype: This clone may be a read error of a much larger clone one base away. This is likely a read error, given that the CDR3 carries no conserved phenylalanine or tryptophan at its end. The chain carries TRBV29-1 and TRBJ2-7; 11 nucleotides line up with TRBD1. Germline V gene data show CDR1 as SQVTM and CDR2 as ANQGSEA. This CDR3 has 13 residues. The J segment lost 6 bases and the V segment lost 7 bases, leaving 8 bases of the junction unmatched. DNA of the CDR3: TGCAGCGCAAGGACAGGGGGCGCGGGCGAGCAGTACTAC. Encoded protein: CSARTGGAGEQYY.

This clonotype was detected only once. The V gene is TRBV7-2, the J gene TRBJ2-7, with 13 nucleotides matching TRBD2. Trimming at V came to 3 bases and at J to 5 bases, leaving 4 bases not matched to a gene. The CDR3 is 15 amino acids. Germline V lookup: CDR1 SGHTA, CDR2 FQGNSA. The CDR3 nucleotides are TGTGCCAGCAGCTTCCCCGGACTAGCGGGAGACGAGCAGTACTTC. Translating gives CASSFPGLAGDEQYF.

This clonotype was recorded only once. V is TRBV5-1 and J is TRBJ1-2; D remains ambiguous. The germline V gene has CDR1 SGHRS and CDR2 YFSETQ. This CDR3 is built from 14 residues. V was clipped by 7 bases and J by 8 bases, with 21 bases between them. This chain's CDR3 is CASRPPGGGKGYTF. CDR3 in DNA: TGCGCCAGCCGACCCCCCGGAGGAGGGAAGGGCTACACCTTC.

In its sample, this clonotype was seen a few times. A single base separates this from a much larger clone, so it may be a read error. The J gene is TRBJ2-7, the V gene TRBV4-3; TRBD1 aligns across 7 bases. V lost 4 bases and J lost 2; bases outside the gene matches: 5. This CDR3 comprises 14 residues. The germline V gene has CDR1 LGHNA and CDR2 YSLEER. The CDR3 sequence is CASSLGTATYEQYF. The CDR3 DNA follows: TGCGCCAGCAGCCTTGGGACAGCTACCTACGAGCAGTACTTC.

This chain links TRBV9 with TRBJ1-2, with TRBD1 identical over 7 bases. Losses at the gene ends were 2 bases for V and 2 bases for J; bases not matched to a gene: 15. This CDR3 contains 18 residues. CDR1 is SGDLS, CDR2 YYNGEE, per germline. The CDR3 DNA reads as TGTGCCAGCAGCGTCTCGAACGGGACAGCCTTTACCAACTATGGCTACACCTTC. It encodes CASSVSNGTAFTNYGYTF. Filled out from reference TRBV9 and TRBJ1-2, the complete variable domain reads DSGVTQTPKHLITATGQRVTLRCSPRSGDLSVYWYQQSLDQGLQFLIQYYNGEERAKGNILERFSAQQFPDLHSELNLSSLELGDSALYFCASSVSNGTAFTNYGYTFGSGTRLTVV.

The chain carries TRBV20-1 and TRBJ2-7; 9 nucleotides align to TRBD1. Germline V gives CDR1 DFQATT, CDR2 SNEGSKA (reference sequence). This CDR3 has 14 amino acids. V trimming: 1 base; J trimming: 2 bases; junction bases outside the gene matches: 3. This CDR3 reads CSARVRTGAYEQYF. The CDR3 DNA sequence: TGCAGTGCTAGAGTTCGGACAGGGGCCTACGAGCAGTACTTC.

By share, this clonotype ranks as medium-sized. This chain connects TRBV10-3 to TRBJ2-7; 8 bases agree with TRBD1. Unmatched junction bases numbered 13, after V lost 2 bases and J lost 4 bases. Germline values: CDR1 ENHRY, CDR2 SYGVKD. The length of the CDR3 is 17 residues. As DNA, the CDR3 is TGTGCCATCAGTGAGAACCCCCCTGACAGGGGCCCGTACGAGCAGTACGTC. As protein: CAISENPPDRGPYEQYV.

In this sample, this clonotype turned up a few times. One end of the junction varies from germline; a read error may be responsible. The CDR3 here is CAASASGEQLF. The CDR3, as DNA: TGTGCCGCCTCGGCGAGCGGGGAGCAGCTCTTC. V is TRBV30 and J is TRBJ2-1; 7 bases align to TRBD2. The CDR3 has 11 residues. Germline V lookup: CDR1 GTSNPN, CDR2 SVGIG (reference sequence).

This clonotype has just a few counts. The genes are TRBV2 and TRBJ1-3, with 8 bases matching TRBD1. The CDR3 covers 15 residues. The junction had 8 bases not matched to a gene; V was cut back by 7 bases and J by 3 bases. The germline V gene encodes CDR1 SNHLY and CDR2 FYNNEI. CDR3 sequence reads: CASTTDRVYGNTIYF. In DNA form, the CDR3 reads TGTGCCAGCACTACGGACAGGGTGTATGGAAACACCATATATTTT.

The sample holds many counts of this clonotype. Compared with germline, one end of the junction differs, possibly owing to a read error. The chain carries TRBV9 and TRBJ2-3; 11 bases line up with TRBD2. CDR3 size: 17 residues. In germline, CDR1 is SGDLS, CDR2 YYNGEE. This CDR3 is CASSVAGGHLGTDTQYF. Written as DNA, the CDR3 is TGTGCCAGCAGTGTAGCGGGGGGGCATTTGGGCACAGATACGCAGTATTTT.

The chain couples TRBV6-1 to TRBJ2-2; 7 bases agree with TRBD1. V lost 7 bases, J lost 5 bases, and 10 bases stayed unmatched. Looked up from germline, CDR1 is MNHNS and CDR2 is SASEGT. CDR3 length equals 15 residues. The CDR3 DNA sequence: TGTGCCAGCACCCCCCGGACAGGATCAACCGGGGAGCTGTTTTTT. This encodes CASTPRTGSTGELFF.

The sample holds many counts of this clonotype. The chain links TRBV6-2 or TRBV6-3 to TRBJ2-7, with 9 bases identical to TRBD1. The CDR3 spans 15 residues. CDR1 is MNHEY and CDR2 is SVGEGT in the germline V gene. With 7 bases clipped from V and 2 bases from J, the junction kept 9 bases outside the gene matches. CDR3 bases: TGTGCCAGCACGGACAGGGGCTCACCCACCTACGAGCAGTACTTC. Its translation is CASTDRGSPTYEQYF.

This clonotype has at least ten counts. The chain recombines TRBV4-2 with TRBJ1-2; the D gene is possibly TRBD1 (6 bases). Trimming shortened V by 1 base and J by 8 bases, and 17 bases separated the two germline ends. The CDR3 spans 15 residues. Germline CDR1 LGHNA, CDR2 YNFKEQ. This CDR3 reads CASSQVVGGQYGYTF. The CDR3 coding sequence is TGTGCCAGCAGCCAAGTAGTAGGGGGGCAGTACGGCTACACCTTC.

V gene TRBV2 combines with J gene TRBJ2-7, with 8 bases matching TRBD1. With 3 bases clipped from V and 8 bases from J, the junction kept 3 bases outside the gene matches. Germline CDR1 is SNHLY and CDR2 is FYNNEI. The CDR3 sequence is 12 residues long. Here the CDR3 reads CASSDHRGKQYF. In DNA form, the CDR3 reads TGTGCCAGCAGTGATCACAGGGGGAAGCAGTACTTC.

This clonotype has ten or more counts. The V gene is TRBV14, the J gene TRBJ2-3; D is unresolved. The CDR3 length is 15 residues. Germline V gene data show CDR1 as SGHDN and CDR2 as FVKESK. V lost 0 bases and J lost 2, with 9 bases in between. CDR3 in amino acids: CASSQDPSPTDTQYF. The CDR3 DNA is TGTGCCAGCAGCCAAGACCCGTCCCCCACAGATACGCAGTATTTT.

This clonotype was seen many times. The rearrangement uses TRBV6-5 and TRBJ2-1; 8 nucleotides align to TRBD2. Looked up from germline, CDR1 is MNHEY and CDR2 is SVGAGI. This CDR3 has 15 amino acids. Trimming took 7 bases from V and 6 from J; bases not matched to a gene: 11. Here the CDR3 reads CASNPVRLAGNEQFF. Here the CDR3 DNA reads TGTGCCAGCAACCCCGTTCGGCTAGCGGGCAATGAGCAGTTCTTC.

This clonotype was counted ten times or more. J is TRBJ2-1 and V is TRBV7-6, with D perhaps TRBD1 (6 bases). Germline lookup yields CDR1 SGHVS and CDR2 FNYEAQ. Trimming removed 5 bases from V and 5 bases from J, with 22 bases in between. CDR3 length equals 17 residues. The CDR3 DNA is TGTGCCAGCAGCAAACCCGGGGCCCAGGGGACCAACAATGAGCAGTTCTTC. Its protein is CASSKPGAQGTNNEQFF.